These T cell receptor beta chains were read from a single sample in a study of T cell repertoires in cytomegalovirus infection. From the reads, TCRdb called clonotypes with MiXCR, one entry per CDR3 protein. The table lists 300,000 to 400,000 distinct CDR3 sequences, 9% to 9.5% of them singletons, with about 3.9% in the top ten. Sequencing input: PBMCs. These receptors all come from a human donor in good health (CMV status not recorded). Some clones in this sample may be carry-over from other donors' samples. Each CDR3 is given with its conserved first and last residue. D genes are given only for firm matches. Size is stated for part of the rows, as once, few or many counts, or as a class when the clone is expanded.

V	J	D	size	CDR3	DNA
TRBV20-1	TRBJ1-1	.	.	CSARDKGFGPEAFF	TGCAGTGCTAGAGATAAGGGGTTTGGTCCCGAAGCTTTCTTT
TRBV28	TRBJ1-1	TRBD1	few	CASSSGGRNTEAFF	TGTGCCAGCAGTTCAGGGGGGCGGAACACTGAAGCTTTCTTT
TRBV7-9	TRBJ2-2	TRBD2	few	CASSSATASGGNTGELFF	TGTGCCAGCAGCTCCGCGACGGCTAGCGGGGGGAACACCGGGGAGCTGTTTTTT
TRBV19	TRBJ1-1	TRBD1	few	CASVQTGGADTEAFF	TGTGCCAGTGTCCAGACAGGGGGCGCAGACACTGAAGCTTTCTTT
TRBV27	TRBJ1-1	.	.	CASRASRLLPEAFF	TGTGCCAGCAGGGCCAGTCGCTTGCTTCCTGAAGCTTTCTTT
TRBV27	TRBJ2-1	TRBD2	few	CASSLWTSTYNEQFF	TGTGCCAGCAGTTTATGGACTAGCACCTACAATGAGCAGTTCTTC
TRBV20-1	TRBJ2-5	TRBD2	few	CSAKLLAGGETQYF	TGCAGTGCGAAGTTACTAGCGGGAGGGGAGACCCAGTACTTC
TRBV7-2	TRBJ1-2	TRBD1	many	CASSLVWRQGGYGYTF	TGTGCCAGCAGCTTAGTATGGCGGCAGGGGGGCTATGGCTACACCTTC
TRBV28	TRBJ2-2	TRBD1	many	CASSSPGGIGTSAGELFF	TGTGCCAGCAGTAGTCCAGGGGGAATTGGAACCTCTGCCGGGGAGCTGTTTTTT
TRBV9	TRBJ2-1	.	.	CASSVAWGATYNEQFF	TGTGCCAGCAGCGTAGCTTGGGGGGCTACCTACAATGAGCAGTTCTTC
TRBV28	TRBJ2-1	TRBD1	many	CASSYGSWTGSEQFF	TGTGCCAGCAGTTACGGATCATGGACAGGAAGTGAGCAGTTCTTC
TRBV6-1	TRBJ1-1	TRBD1	few	CASSPGQGRRIMNTEAFF	TGTGCCAGCAGTCCGGGACAGGGGCGTCGGATCATGAACACTGAAGCTTTCTTT
TRBV7-2	TRBJ2-7	.	few	CASSPPPGTLNYEQYF	TGTGCCAGCAGCCCCCCCCCCGGGACCCTTAACTACGAGCAGTACTTC
TRBV28	TRBJ1-1	.	many	CASRSRVLALNTEAFF	TGTGCCAGCAGATCCCGAGTTTTGGCCTTGAACACTGAAGCTTTCTTT
TRBV27	TRBJ1-6	.	.	CASSYRGVSSYNSPLHF	TGTGCCAGCAGTTATCGAGGGGTCTCCTCCTATAATTCACCCCTCCACTTT
TRBV20-1	TRBJ1-3	.	few	CSAREWGTGNTIYF	TGCAGTGCTAGGGAGTGGGGAACTGGAAACACCATATATTTT
TRBV5-1	TRBJ2-7	TRBD2	.	CASSYGLAGSSYEQYF	TGCGCCAGCAGCTACGGACTAGCGGGGAGCTCCTACGAGCAGTACTTC
TRBV7-9	TRBJ1-2	.	many	CASSLGTRGYTF	TGTGCCAGCAGCTTGGGGACAAGGGGCTACACCTTC
TRBV7-6	TRBJ1-1	TRBD1	few	CASSRPGGEEAFF	TGTGCCAGCAGCAGACCAGGGGGGGAAGAGGCTTTCTTT
TRBV4-3	TRBJ1-2	.	.	CASSMYWGGRDDVWLGF	TGCGCCAGCAGTATGTACTGGGGCGGGCGCGACGACGTTTGGTTGGGCTTC
TRBV27	TRBJ2-3	.	many	CASSLSIRAMAVDTQYF	TGTGCCAGCAGTTTATCGATAAGGGCCATGGCGGTAGATACGCAGTATTTT
TRBV14	TRBJ2-3	.	.	CASSQGITDTQYF	TGTGCCAGCAGCCAGGGAATCACAGATACGCAGTATTTT
TRBV7-9	TRBJ2-7	.	few	CASSPRASSSYEQYF	TGTGCCAGCAGCCCCCGGGCCTCAAGCTCCTACGAGCAGTACTTC
TRBV12-3/TRBV12-4	TRBJ1-5	.	many	CASKVLETGTSNQPQHF	TGTGCCAGCAAGGTTCTCGAGACAGGAACTAGCAATCAGCCCCAGCATTTT
TRBV12-3/TRBV12-4	TRBJ1-5	.	few	CASSLTRDVQPQHF	TGTGCCAGCAGTTTAACCAGGGATGTTCAGCCCCAGCATTTT
TRBV27	TRBJ1-5	.	.	CASSFRSGNQPQHF	TGTGCCAGCAGTTTTCGGAGCGGCAATCAGCCCCAGCATTTT
TRBV12-3/TRBV12-4	TRBJ1-5	.	many	CASSLMGNQPQHF	TGTGCCAGCAGCCTCATGGGGAATCAGCCCCAGCATTTT
TRBV28	TRBJ1-1	.	few	CASIPGGITEAFF	TGTGCCAGCATCCCCGGGGGCATCACTGAAGCTTTCTTT
TRBV12-3/TRBV12-4	TRBJ2-1	TRBD1	.	CASSLTGDNEQFF	TGTGCCAGCAGTTTAACAGGGGACAATGAGCAGTTCTTC
TRBV7-6	TRBJ1-2	.	.	CASSSVDRSDGYTF	TGTGCCAGCAGCTCGGTCGACAGGTCGGATGGCTACACCTTC
TRBV6-1	TRBJ2-3	TRBD2	many	CASRPLGLAGTTDTQYF	TGTGCCAGCAGACCCTTAGGACTAGCGGGAACCACAGATACGCAGTATTTT